The 10 T cell receptor beta chains in this list originate from one sample, sequenced in a study of shared clonotypes between healthy human individuals. TCRdb's table, derived via immunoSEQ multiplex PCR, lists solely in-frame clones and lacks some. In the table there are over 2 million clones, just under 95% of which are singletons. The sample consisted of naive CD4+ T cells from PBMCs. Subset in this sample: CD45RA+ positively selected. Receptors were obtained from a man in his late teens or twenties in good health. Some clones in this sample may be carry-over from other donors' samples.

In DNA, the CDR3 is TGTGCCAGCAGTCGTCGCGCGTCAAGCTCCTACGAGCAGTACTTC. Amino acids: CASSRRASSSYEQYF. The chain employs TRBV2 and TRBJ2-7, with D hard to call. This CDR3 is built from 15 residues. V was cut by 5 bases and J by 0 bases, with 14 bases left in between. Per the germline V gene, CDR1 is SNHLY and CDR2 is FYNNEI. Full variable domain (rest looked up from reference TRBV2 and TRBJ2-7): EPEVTQTPSHQVTQMGQEVILRCVPISNHLYFYWYRQILGQKVEFLVSFYNNEISEKSEIFDDQFSVERPDGSNFTLKIRSTKLEDSAMYFCASSRRASSSYEQYFGPGTRLTVT.

V gene TRBV14 combines with J gene TRBJ2-1; D possibly uses TRBD1 or TRBD2 (6 bases each). The CDR3 has 13 residues. Germline V gives CDR1 SGHDN, CDR2 FVKESK. V gave up 4 bases and J gave up 11 bases, with 15 bases separating them. The chain's CDR3 is CASSPQGRGQQFF. CDR3 bases: TGTGCCAGCAGCCCCCAGGGGCGGGGACAGCAGTTCTTC.

This clone was picked up one time. J is TRBJ1-4 and V is TRBV11-2; no clear D gene. V gave up 3 bases and J gave up 8 bases, with 19 bases separating them. This CDR3 is built from 16 residues. The germline V gene has CDR1 SGHAT and CDR2 FQNNGV. The CDR3 is CASSFQDLIQPEKLFF. CDR3 nucleotide sequence: TGTGCCAGCAGCTTCCAGGACCTCATCCAACCCGAAAAACTGTTTTTT.

This clone was picked up one time. The V and J genes are TRBV19 and TRBJ2-7; D gene uncertain. From germline, CDR1 is LNHDA and CDR2 SQIVND (reference sequence). V gave up 7 bases and J gave up 6 bases, with 10 bases separating them. The CDR3 loop spans 11 amino acids. CDR3 bases: TGTGCCAGTAACCGCGGACCCGAGCAGTACTTC. As protein: CASNRGPEQYF.

The chain employs TRBV5-1 and TRBJ1-2; 10 nucleotides line up with TRBD1. This CDR3 is built from 13 residues. Germline lookup yields CDR1 SGHRS and CDR2 YFSETQ. V lost 2 bases, J lost 6 bases, and 1 base stayed unmatched. Here the CDR3 reads CASSFGTGDGYTF. CDR3 nucleotides: TGCGCCAGCAGCTTCGGGACAGGGGATGGCTACACCTTC. Drawing the rest from reference TRBV5-1 and TRBJ1-2, the complete variable domain is KAGVTQTPRYLIKTRGQQVTLSCSPISGHRSVSWYQQTPGQGLQFLFEYFSETQRNKGNFPGRFSGRQFSNSRSEMNVSTLELGDSALYLCASSFGTGDGYTFGSGTRLTVV.

This chain joins TRBV9 and TRBJ2-5; 9 bases line up with TRBD2. The germline V gene has CDR1 SGDLS and CDR2 YYNGEE. Germline trimming cut 10 bases from V and 1 base from J; bases unmatched to any gene: 11. The CDR3 is 15 residues long. The CDR3 loop is CAPWRLAGPQETQYF. DNA of the CDR3: TGTGCCCCATGGAGGCTAGCGGGACCCCAAGAGACCCAGTACTTC.

V is TRBV18 and J is TRBJ1-2; D uncertain. This CDR3 spans 13 amino acids. Germline loops: CDR1 KGHSH, CDR2 LQKENI. The V end lost 2 bases, the J end lost 12 bases, and 16 bases lay between the germline ends. As DNA, the CDR3 is TGTGCCAGCTCACCATCAGAGTCGTTTGTTAACACCTTC. It specifies CASSPSESFVNTF. The full variable domain, completed using reference TRBV18 and TRBJ1-2, is NAGVMQNPRHLVRRRGQEARLRCSPMKGHSHVYWYRQLPEEGLKFMVYLQKENIIDESGMPKERFSAEFPKEGPSILRIQQVVRGDSAAYFCASSPSESFVNTFGSGTRLTVV.

This sequence joins TRBV2 and TRBJ2-2, with D perhaps matching TRBD1 or TRBD2 (5 bases each). The CDR3 length is 13 residues. CDR1 is SNHLY and CDR2 is FYNNEI in the germline V gene. The ends were cut back, 3 bases at V and 11 bases at J, with 13 bases in the middle. CDR3 sequence: CASSESGWDELFF. The CDR3 DNA follows: TGTGCCAGCAGTGAGTCTGGGTGGGACGAGCTGTTTTTT.

The chain uses TRBV6-1 and TRBJ2-7; 10 bases are shared with TRBD1. The ends lost 5 bases at V and 4 bases at J; junction bases unmatched: 8. CDR3 length: 15 amino acids. Germline assignment: CDR1 MNHNS and CDR2 SASEGT. CDR3 in DNA: TGTGCCAGCAGTAGAATTGACAGGGGGCCTTACGAGCAGTACTTC. Its protein product is CASSRIDRGPYEQYF.

This sequence joins TRBV4-3 and TRBJ2-3; D call uncertain. The CDR3 has 14 amino acids. Germline V CDR1 and CDR2: LGHNA, YSLEER. The V end was cut by 4 bases, the J end by 2 bases, with 10 bases between. Here the CDR3 reads CASSLSRTTDTQYF. The CDR3 nucleotides read TGCGCCAGCAGCCTCTCGCGGACCACAGATACGCAGTATTTT.